This T cell receptor beta chain appears in the sequencing data of a study of shared clonotypes between healthy human individuals. Running of the assay took place at deep level. Here immunoSEQ multiplex PCR was the method, and the copy in TCRdb shows in-frame clones only, minus some. This sample has over a million clones, with roughly 96% found just once. Germline loops: CDR1 MNHNY, CDR2 SVGAGI (reference sequence). Trimming removed 0 bases at V and 10 bases at J, with 19 bases between. The CDR3 sequence is 16 residues long. The genes are TRBV6-6 and TRBJ2-1, with TRBD2 as a possible D gene (6 bases). Sample: naive CD4+ T cells sorted from blood. Noted subset: CD45RA+ positively selected. The clonotype comes from a man aged 25 to 45 in good health. The DNA of the CDR3 is TGTGCCAGCAGTTACTCCTCGACTAGATTGGTAAGGGAGCAGTTCTTC. Amino acid sequence: CASSYSSTRLVREQFF.